The clone carrying this TCR beta chain was seen only a few times. Its antigen is undetermined. Germline-derived CDR1 and CDR2 are MNHEY and SMNVEV (reference sequence). V dropped 2 bases and J dropped 7 bases, with 17 bases sitting between them. The CDR3 consists of 15 residues. Primed by a sample-barcoded 5' primer and a J-beta primer mix, a second PCR proceeded for 7 to 11 cycles. Each CDR3 protein is one row after TCRdb ran MiXCR on the 5' RACE reads. The table records 1.5 million to 1.9 million distinct CDR3 sequences, under 55% of them present only once. This sample is drawn from a study of blood T cells in healthy people across ages. Study-wide points: When one million T cells were used, diversity estimates were thought to be underestimates.

This receptor was identified in a woman aged 18-29 years in good health. The specimen was blood. V gene TRBV27 combines with J gene TRBJ1-1, with D perhaps matching TRBD1 (6 bases). As DNA, the CDR3 is TGTGCCAGCAGTTTACGCCTGGGACACAACCTTGAAGCTTTCTTT. Encoded protein: CASSLRLGHNLEAFF.